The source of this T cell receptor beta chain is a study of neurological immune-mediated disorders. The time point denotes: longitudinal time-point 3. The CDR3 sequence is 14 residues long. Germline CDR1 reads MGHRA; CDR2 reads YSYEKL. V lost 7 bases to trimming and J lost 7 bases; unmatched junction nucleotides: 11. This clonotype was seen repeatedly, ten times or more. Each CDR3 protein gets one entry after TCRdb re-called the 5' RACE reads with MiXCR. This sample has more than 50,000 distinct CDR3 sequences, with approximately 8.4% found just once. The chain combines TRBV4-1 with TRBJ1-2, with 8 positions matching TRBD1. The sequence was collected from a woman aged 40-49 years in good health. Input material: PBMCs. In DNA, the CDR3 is TGCGCCAGCACAACAGGGGGTGCCTCAGTTGGCTACACCTTC. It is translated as CASTTGGASVGYTF.